A single sample gave rise to the 10 T cell receptor beta chains below, sequenced in a study of long-term antiretroviral therapy in people with HIV. Survey level was the resolution at which the v3.0 immunoSEQ assay ran. Using immunoSEQ multiplex PCR, the repertoire was profiled, and TCRdb retains in-frame clones only, with some absent. The sample has over 8,500 clones, about 88% seen once. Sequencing used unsorted PBMCs, obtained about 7 years after starting antiretroviral therapy. These receptors all stem from a man aged 45-65 years with HIV.

The V call is TRBV10-3, the J call TRBJ2-3; no reliable D call. CDR1 and CDR2 (germline): ENHRY, SYGVKD. The CDR3 spans 15 residues. V shed 2 bases and J shed 0 bases, with 9 bases lying between them. The CDR3 DNA reads TGTGCCATCAGTGAGCCGACCCTTAGCACAGATACGCAGTATTTT. This sequence encodes CAISEPTLSTDTQYF.

The count of this clone is one. The chain has TRBV27 and TRBJ1-4; D ambiguous. The CDR3 is made up of 15 amino acids. From germline, CDR1 is MNHEY and CDR2 SMNVEV (reference sequence). The ends were cut back, 5 bases at V and 3 bases at J, with 13 bases in the middle. This CDR3 is CASSESGLPNEKLFF. DNA of the CDR3: TGTGCCAGCAGTGAGTCAGGTCTTCCTAATGAAAAACTGTTTTTT.

The chain employs TRBV30 and TRBJ2-3, with 10 nucleotides matching TRBD2. This CDR3 spans 16 amino acids. Germline lookup yields CDR1 GTSNPN and CDR2 SVGIG (reference sequence). V shed 0 bases and J 2 bases; nucleotides not matched to a gene: 5. Here the CDR3 DNA reads TGTGCCTGGAGTGTGGGTAGCGGGGGGCCCACAGATACGCAGTATTTT. Translated: CAWSVGSGGPTDTQYF.

This clone was found a few times. The chain carries TRBV7-9 and TRBJ2-2; 7 nucleotides match TRBD2. The CDR3 has 16 amino acids. After removal of 1 base from V and 3 bases from J, the junction contained 5 bases not matched to a gene. The germline V gene has CDR1 SEHNR and CDR2 FQNEAQ (reference sequence). This CDR3 is CASSLVGRGDTGELFF. The CDR3 nucleotides are TGTGCCAGCAGCTTAGTGGGGAGGGGCGACACCGGGGAGCTGTTTTTT.

This rearrangement joins TRBV12-5 to TRBJ1-4; D may be TRBD1 (5 bases). Germline CDR1 is LGHNT and CDR2 is FRNRAP. The V end was cut by 4 bases, the J end by 7 bases, with 19 bases between. The CDR3 is 16 amino acids. CDR3 in amino acids: CASGSHPRARVEKLFF. CDR3 in DNA: TGTGCTAGTGGTTCCCATCCAAGGGCCAGGGTTGAAAAACTGTTTTTT.

V usage is TRBV4-2 and J usage is TRBJ1-5; D uncertain. The length of the CDR3 is 14 residues. CDR1 is LGHNA and CDR2 is YNFKEQ in the germline V gene. Trimming removed 7 bases from V and 4 bases from J, with 14 bases in between. In nucleotides, the CDR3 is TGTGCCAGCACCCCAAGCTTGGGAAATCAGCCCCAGCATTTT. This gives the protein CASTPSLGNQPQHF.

V and J are TRBV27 and TRBJ1-2; D remains unclear. The CDR3 runs to 13 residues. Per the germline V gene, CDR1 is MNHEY and CDR2 is SMNVEV (reference sequence). Trimming removed 3 bases at V and 3 bases at J, with 8 bases between. The CDR3 DNA follows: TGTGCCAGCAGTTTTGGTGTGTACTATGGCTACACCTTC. It is translated as CASSFGVYYGYTF.

This chain uses TRBV15 with TRBJ2-2, with 8 bases fitting TRBD1. The trim removed 4 bases at V and 4 bases at J, leaving 5 bases unmatched. There are 15 residues in the CDR3. Germline values: CDR1 LNHNV, CDR2 YYDKDF (reference sequence). The CDR3 DNA is TGTGCCACCAGCAAGACAGGGGCTGTCACCGGGGAGCTGTTTTTT. This translates into CATSKTGAVTGELFF.

The J gene is TRBJ1-2, the V gene TRBV19, with 12 bases matching TRBD1. The CDR3 has 15 residues. Germline V lookup: CDR1 LNHDA, CDR2 SQIVND (reference sequence). V gave up 7 bases and J gave up 4 bases; unmatched junction bases: 7. CDR3 in amino acids: CASTRDRGPGYGYTF. The CDR3 DNA sequence: TGTGCCAGTACTCGGGACAGGGGGCCTGGCTATGGCTACACCTTC.

By sample share, this clone is hyperexpanded (1% or more). The chain carries TRBV5-6 and TRBJ2-3, with 12 bases matching TRBD1. CDR3 length equals 16 residues. CDR1 is SGHDT and CDR2 is YYEEEE in the germline V gene. V lost 3 bases, J lost 4 bases, and 6 bases stayed unmatched. CDR3 amino acids: CASSWGQGALADTQYF. In DNA, the CDR3 is TGTGCCAGCAGCTGGGGACAGGGGGCGCTGGCAGATACGCAGTATTTT.